The 10 T cell receptor beta chains below all came from one sample that was sequenced in a study of blood T cell repertoires in COVID-19. Using immunoSEQ multiplex PCR, the repertoire was profiled, and TCRdb retains in-frame clones only, with some absent. The data show 150,000 to 190,000 clones, roughly 81% seen once. Sequencing was carried out using peripheral blood. The receptors stem from a woman in her sixties with COVID-19, enrolled during active disease.

The chain carries TRBV13 and TRBJ1-1; the D gene is possibly TRBD1 (6 bases). The germline V gene has CDR1 PRHDT and CDR2 FYEKMQ (reference sequence). The CDR3 runs 14 residues. V lost 0 bases and J lost 5, with 10 bases in between. CDR3: CASSLGRGRTEAFF. CDR3 nucleotides: TGTGCCAGCAGCTTAGGGAGGGGGAGAACTGAAGCTTTCTTT.

The CDR3 DNA sequence: TGTGCCAGTAGTATAAGAAGAGGTGAGCAGTTCTTC. Protein: CASSIRRGEQFF. The genes are TRBV19 and TRBJ2-1; D is unclear. The V gene lost 2 bases and the J gene lost 9 bases, with 8 bases spanning the gap. CDR3 length: 12 residues. Per germline, CDR1 LNHDA and CDR2 SQIVND (reference sequence). The full variable domain, in which reference TRBV19 and TRBJ2-1 provide the parts outside the CDR3, is DGGITQSPKYLFRKEGQNVTLSCEQNLNHDAMYWYRQDPGQGLRLIYYSQIVNDFQKGDIAEGYSVSREKKESFPLTVTSAQKNPTAFYLCASSIRRGEQFFGPGTRLTVL.

This chain links TRBV3-1 (or the pseudogene TRBV3-2) with TRBJ1-3; 7 nucleotides agree with TRBD1. CDR1 and CDR2 (germline): LGHDT, YNNKEL (reference sequence). The CDR3 spans 15 residues. V lost 1 base, J lost 2 bases, and 2 bases stayed unmatched. The CDR3 DNA reads as TGTGCCAGCAGCCAAGCCGGGACAGCTGGAAACACCATATATTTT. This sequence encodes CASSQAGTAGNTIYF.

With respect to this clone: The sample has other DNA sequences that encode this CDR3 too. The chain has TRBV18 and TRBJ2-5; TRBD2 matches 10 bases. Per germline, CDR1 KGHSH and CDR2 LQKENI. The V segment lost 3 bases and the J segment 2 bases; nucleotides outside the gene matches: 3. The CDR3 spans 15 residues. For the CDR3, the DNA is TGTGCCAGCTCACCGAGGACTAGCGGACAAGAGACCCAGTACTTC. Translated: CASSPRTSGQETQYF. Filled out from reference TRBV18 and TRBJ2-5, the complete variable domain reads NAGVMQNPRHLVRRRGQEARLRCSPMKGHSHVYWYRQLPEEGLKFMVYLQKENIIDESGMPKERFSAEFPKEGPSILRIQQVVRGDSAAYFCASSPRTSGQETQYFGPGTRLLVL.

This clone was seen a handful of times. J is TRBJ1-5 and V is TRBV20-1; D unclear. V was cut by 3 bases and J by 1 base, with 7 bases left in between. From germline, CDR1 is DFQATT and CDR2 SNEGSKA (reference sequence). The CDR3 runs to 13 residues. In nucleotides, the CDR3 is TGCAGTGCTAGTTGGCGGAGCAATCAGCCCCAGCATTTT. Its translation is CSASWRSNQPQHF.

CDR3 in DNA: TGTGCCAGTAGTATAGATATACAGGGGGCAGGCGGGGAGCTGTTTTTT. Protein sequence: CASSIDIQGAGGELFF. The chain couples TRBV19 to TRBJ2-2; TRBD1 matches 9 bases. After removal of 0 bases from V and 7 bases from J, the junction contained 6 bases not matched to a gene. Germline loops: CDR1 LNHDA, CDR2 SQIVND (reference sequence). The CDR3 runs to 16 residues.

V usage is TRBV29-1 and J usage is TRBJ1-2; 9 positions agree with TRBD1. CDR1 is SQVTM and CDR2 is ANQGSEA in the germline V gene. Trimming at V came to 7 bases and at J to 5 bases, leaving 8 bases not matched to a gene. There are 13 residues in the CDR3. The CDR3, as DNA: TGCAGCGCAACACAGGGGGCGCAGTATGGCTACACCTTC. Residues: CSATQGAQYGYTF.

The chain carries TRBV5-4 and TRBJ1-1, with D unresolved. Trimming pared 0 bases from V and 0 bases from J, leaving 6 bases between. CDR3 length: 14 amino acids. Germline V gene sequence: CDR1 SGHNT, CDR2 YYREEE (reference sequence). The DNA for the CDR3 is TGTGCCAGCAGCTTGGGGCCGATGAACACTGAAGCTTTCTTT. Its protein is CASSLGPMNTEAFF.

The J gene is TRBJ2-3, the V gene TRBV5-1; a possible D gene is TRBD2 (6 bases). The CDR3 extends over 14 amino acids. The germline V gene has CDR1 SGHRS and CDR2 YFSETQ. V lost 0 bases to trimming and J lost 8 bases, with 13 bases between them. CDR3 sequence (DNA): TGCGCCAGCAGCTTGGCCACGGGAGAAGGTACGCAGTATTTT. Protein: CASSLATGEGTQYF.

This chain uses TRBV6-1 with TRBJ2-1; possibly TRBD1 for D (6 bases). Trimming took 0 bases from V and 8 from J, leaving 14 bases between them. CDR1 is MNHNS, CDR2 SASEGT, per germline. The CDR3 extends over 15 amino acids. The CDR3 DNA reads as TGTGCCAGCAGTGAAGCCCACACCAGGGGAGATGAGCAGTTCTTC. It translates to CASSEAHTRGDEQFF.